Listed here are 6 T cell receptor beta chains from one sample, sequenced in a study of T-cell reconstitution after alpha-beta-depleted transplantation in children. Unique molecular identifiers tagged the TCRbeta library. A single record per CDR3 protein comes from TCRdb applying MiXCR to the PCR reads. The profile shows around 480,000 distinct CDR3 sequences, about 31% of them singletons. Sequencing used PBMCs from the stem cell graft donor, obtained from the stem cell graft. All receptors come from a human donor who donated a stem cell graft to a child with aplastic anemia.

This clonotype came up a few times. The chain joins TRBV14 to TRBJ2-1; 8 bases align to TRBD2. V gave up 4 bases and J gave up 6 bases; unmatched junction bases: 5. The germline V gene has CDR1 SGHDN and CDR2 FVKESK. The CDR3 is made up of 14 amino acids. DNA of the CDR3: TGTGCCAGCAGCCTTATAGCGGGGTTCAATGAGCAGTTCTTC. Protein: CASSLIAGFNEQFF.

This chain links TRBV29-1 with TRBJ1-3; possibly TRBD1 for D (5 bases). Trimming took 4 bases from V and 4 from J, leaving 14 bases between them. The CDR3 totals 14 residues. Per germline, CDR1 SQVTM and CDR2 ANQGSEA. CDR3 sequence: CSVAKAGSGNTIYF. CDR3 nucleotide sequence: TGCAGCGTTGCGAAAGCAGGGTCCGGAAACACCATATATTTT.

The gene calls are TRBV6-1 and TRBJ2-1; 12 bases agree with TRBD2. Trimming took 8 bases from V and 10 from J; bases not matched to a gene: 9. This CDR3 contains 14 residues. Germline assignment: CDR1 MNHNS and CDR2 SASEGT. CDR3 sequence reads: CASLRLAGAKEQFF. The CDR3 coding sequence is TGTGCCAGCCTCAGACTAGCGGGAGCGAAGGAGCAGTTCTTC.

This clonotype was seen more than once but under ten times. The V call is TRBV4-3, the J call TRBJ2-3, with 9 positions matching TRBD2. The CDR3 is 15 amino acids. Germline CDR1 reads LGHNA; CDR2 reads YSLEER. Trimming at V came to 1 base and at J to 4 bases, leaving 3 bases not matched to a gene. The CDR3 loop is CASSQALAGADTQYF. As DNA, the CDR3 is TGCGCCAGCAGCCAAGCATTAGCGGGAGCAGATACGCAGTATTTT.

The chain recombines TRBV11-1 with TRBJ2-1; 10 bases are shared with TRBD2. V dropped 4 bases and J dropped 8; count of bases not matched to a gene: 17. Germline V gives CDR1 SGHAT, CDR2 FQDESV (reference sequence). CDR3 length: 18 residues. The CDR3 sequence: CASSSGGASGRFGDEQFF. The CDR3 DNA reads TGTGCCAGCAGCTCCGGGGGAGCTAGCGGGAGATTCGGCGATGAGCAGTTCTTC.

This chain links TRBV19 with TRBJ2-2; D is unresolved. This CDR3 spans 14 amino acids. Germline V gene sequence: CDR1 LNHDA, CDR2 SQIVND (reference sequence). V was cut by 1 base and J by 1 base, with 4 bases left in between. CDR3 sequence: CASSIGQNTGELFF. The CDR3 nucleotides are TGTGCCAGTAGTATAGGACAGAACACCGGGGAGCTGTTTTTT.